This T cell receptor (beta chain) was profiled in a study of cytomegalovirus exposure and HLA in healthy donors. As to this clone: Its specificity is not known.

The PCR made use of 60 Vbeta and 13 Jbeta primers. The table came from immunoSEQ multiplex PCR; TCRdb's copy has only in-frame clones and leaves some out. The sample lists 200,000 to 250,000 clones, around 80% occurring once. Study findings and constraints: Among TCR sequences, most were rare, though some public TCRs appeared in many donors. At a 0.05 false discovery rate, a later analysis found some 18,000 TCR beta sequences to be associated with HLA alleles.

This sequence was found in a man aged 40-49 years in good health and CMV-seronegative. The sequenced material came from PBMCs.

The CDR3 loop is CASSQDMSRKGEKLFF. The CDR3 nucleotides read TGCGCCAGCAGCCAAGATATGTCCCGCAAGGGGGAAAAACTGTTTTTT. The chain recombines TRBV4-1 with TRBJ1-4; D may be TRBD1 (5 bases). CDR3 length: 16 residues. Germline lookup yields CDR1 MGHRA and CDR2 YSYEKL. V was clipped by 0 bases and J by 8 bases, with 16 bases between them.